One and the same sample provided the 23 T cell receptor beta chains below, sequenced in a study of blood T cells in healthy people across ages. A sample-barcoded 5' primer and a J-beta primer mix were used in a second PCR of roughly 7 to 11 cycles. From the 5' RACE reads, TCRdb called clonotypes with MiXCR, one entry per CDR3 protein. The repertoire includes around 1,700,000 distinct CDR3 sequences, about 28% of them detected once, and less than 9.5% sits in the top ten. Sequenced: blood. Receptors were obtained from a woman in her thirties in good health.

This chain connects TRBV2 to TRBJ2-1; 7 bases map to TRBD2. The CDR3 runs 12 residues. Germline assignment: CDR1 SNHLY and CDR2 FYNNEI. Losses at the gene ends were 6 bases for V and 10 bases for J; bases not matched to a gene: 6. As DNA, the CDR3 is TGTGCCAGCAGAGGACTAGTCCACGAGCAGTTCTTC. Residues: CASRGLVHEQFF. Full variable domain (missing parts from reference TRBV2 and TRBJ2-1): EPEVTQTPSHQVTQMGQEVILRCVPISNHLYFYWYRQILGQKVEFLVSFYNNEISEKSEIFDDQFSVERPDGSNFTLKIRSTKLEDSAMYFCASRGLVHEQFFGPGTRLTVL.

Many counts were recorded for this clonotype. The rearrangement links TRBV10-3 to TRBJ1-2, with D perhaps TRBD1 (6 bases). Trimming cost V 5 bases and J 6 bases, with 13 bases left between them. Germline V gene lookup returns CDR1 ENHRY and CDR2 SYGVKD. This CDR3 contains 13 residues. CDR3 nucleotide sequence: TGTGCCATCAGTCGGACAGCGGGCGATGGCTACACCTTC. This encodes CAISRTAGDGYTF.

In its sample, this clonotype was seen a few times. The chain joins TRBV30 to TRBJ2-7; D is unclear. V was pared by 1 base and J by 3 bases, with 10 bases between. The CDR3 sequence is 13 residues long. Germline V gene data show CDR1 as GTSNPN and CDR2 as SVGIG (reference sequence). The CDR3 bases are TGTGCCTGGAGTGAAGAACAGAACTACGAGCAGTACTTC. Translation: CAWSEEQNYEQYF. The complete variable domain, with remaining parts taken from reference TRBV30 and TRBJ2-7, reads SQTIHQWPATLVQPVGSPLSLECTVEGTSNPNLYWYRQAAGRGLQLLFYSVGIGQISSEVPQNLSASRPQDRQFILSSKKLLLSDSGFYLCAWSEEQNYEQYFGPGTRLTVT.

This clonotype was seen more than once but under ten times. The rearrangement links TRBV20-1 to TRBJ2-1; 9 nucleotides align to TRBD2. The germline V gene encodes CDR1 DFQATT and CDR2 SNEGSKA (reference sequence). The length of the CDR3 is 16 residues. Losses at the gene ends were 5 bases for V and 1 base for J; bases not matched to a gene: 9. The CDR3 spells CSALSPTSGSYNEQFF. In DNA form, the CDR3 reads TGCAGTGCTCTGAGCCCGACTAGCGGTTCCTACAATGAGCAGTTCTTC.

The V gene is TRBV11-2, the J gene TRBJ2-1; D is ambiguous. The CDR3 is made up of 13 amino acids. The germline V gene encodes CDR1 SGHAT and CDR2 FQNNGV. Trimming took 8 bases from V and 2 from J, leaving 10 bases between them. This CDR3 is CASHDSAYNEQFF. The CDR3 DNA follows: TGTGCCAGCCACGACTCCGCCTACAATGAGCAGTTCTTC.

This clonotype was seen more than once but under ten times. The V and J genes are TRBV20-1 and TRBJ2-1; D is uncertain. Per the germline V gene, CDR1 is DFQATT and CDR2 is SNEGSKA (reference sequence). Trimming took off 5 bases at V and 15 bases at J, with 17 bases between the two ends. CDR3 size: 11 residues. CDR3 region: CSAPLPGLRFF. CDR3 DNA sequence: TGCAGTGCTCCTTTACCGGGTTTGCGGTTCTTC.

This clonotype was seen repeatedly, ten times or more. V usage is TRBV27 and J usage is TRBJ2-3, with D possibly being TRBD1 or TRBD2 (6 bases each). Germline CDR1 MNHEY, CDR2 SMNVEV (reference sequence). V was cut by 3 bases and J by 6 bases, with 10 bases left in between. There are 13 residues in the CDR3. CDR3 residues: CASSLGGEDTQYF. The CDR3 DNA sequence: TGTGCCAGCAGTTTGGGGGGCGAGGATACGCAGTATTTT.

This clonotype was recorded a few times. The chain uses TRBV2 and TRBJ2-3; D unclear. Germline V gene sequence: CDR1 SNHLY, CDR2 FYNNEI. Trimming pared 4 bases from V and 2 bases from J, leaving 7 bases between. The CDR3 loop spans 13 amino acids. This CDR3 reads CASSVGITDTQYF. The CDR3 DNA reads TGTGCCAGCAGTGTAGGGATCACAGATACGCAGTATTTT.

The chain has TRBV7-6 and TRBJ1-5; weak D call: TRBD1 (5 bases). Deletions cut 4 bases from V and 5 bases from J, with 15 bases between. The length of the CDR3 is 15 residues. Germline CDR1 reads SGHVS; CDR2 reads FNYEAQ. DNA for the CDR3: TGTGCCAGCAGCTCAATCCGGGGGACCGATCAGCCCCAGCATTTT. It codes for CASSSIRGTDQPQHF.

This clonotype was recorded many times. The genes are TRBV24-1 and TRBJ2-5, with 7 bases aligning to TRBD2. V was clipped by 4 bases and J by 4 bases; unmatched bases: 8. The CDR3 is 15 residues long. Germline values: CDR1 KGHDR, CDR2 SFDVKD. The CDR3 nucleotides are TGTGCCACCAGTGACTCTCAAGTAGCGGGAGAGACCCAGTACTTC. This gives the protein CATSDSQVAGETQYF.

V usage is TRBV12-3 or TRBV12-4 and J usage is TRBJ1-5; the D is unclear. With 4 bases removed from V and 0 bases from J, the gap between germline ends came to 13 bases. The CDR3 is 16 residues long. CDR3 amino acids: CASSSSLAYSNQPQHF. CDR3 nucleotides: TGTGCCAGCAGTTCCAGTCTGGCCTATAGCAATCAGCCCCAGCATTTT.

The chain has TRBV12-3 or TRBV12-4 and TRBJ1-1; D may be TRBD1 (5 bases). V was trimmed by 3 bases and J by 1 base, leaving 15 bases between them. CDR3 length: 16 amino acids. CDR3 region: CASSFGDWGRNTEAFF. CDR3 DNA: TGTGCCAGCAGTTTCGGCGATTGGGGGAGGAACACTGAAGCTTTCTTT.

J is TRBJ1-2 and V is TRBV5-5; D is possibly TRBD1 (5 bases). The CDR3 spans 14 residues. Trimming stripped 3 bases from V and 7 bases from J, with 16 bases between. Germline lookup yields CDR1 SGHKS and CDR2 YYEKEE (reference sequence). CDR3 residues: CASSSRQIIAGYTF. Written as DNA, the CDR3 is TGTGCCAGCAGCTCCCGACAGATAATAGCTGGCTACACCTTC.

This clonotype was counted ten times or more. The chain couples TRBV29-1 to TRBJ2-7; 8 positions match TRBD2. Trimming removed 4 bases from V and 2 bases from J; junction bases left unmatched: 10. This CDR3 has 15 amino acids. Germline V gene data show CDR1 as SQVTM and CDR2 as ANQGSEA. Here the CDR3 DNA reads TGCAGCGTTGCGTCTTCACTAGCGGAGACCTACGAGCAGTACTTC. The encoded protein is CSVASSLAETYEQYF.

This clonotype occurred a few times. This could be a read error, since a much larger clone is one nucleotide away. The V gene is TRBV29-1, the J gene TRBJ1-2; TRBD1 might be the D (5 bases). Germline V gene sequence: CDR1 SQVTM, CDR2 ANQGSEA. This CDR3 is 13 amino acids long. The CDR3, as DNA: TGCAGCGTTGCGATAGGGGTCGACTATGACTACACCTTC. This encodes CSVAIGVDYDYTF.

In the case of this clonotype: A much larger clone lies one base from this, so it may be a read error. The chain has TRBV3-1 and TRBJ1-2; 8 bases are shared with TRBD1. The CDR3 is made up of 15 amino acids. Germline loops: CDR1 LGHDT, CDR2 YNNKEL (reference sequence). DNA of the CDR3: TGTGCCAGCAGCCAAATACAGGGGGAGAGTGATGGCCACACCTTC. It codes for CASSQIQGESDGHTF.

The chain recombines TRBV5-6 with TRBJ1-5; 7 bases are shared with TRBD1. V dropped 4 bases and J dropped 2; count of bases not matched to a gene: 9. This CDR3 spans 16 amino acids. The V gene's germline CDR1 is SGHDT and CDR2 YYEEEE. CDR3 loop: CASSLRPDRGNQPQHF. The CDR3 DNA reads as TGTGCCAGCAGCCTTAGGCCTGACAGGGGCAATCAGCCCCAGCATTTT.

V is TRBV18 and J is TRBJ2-3; 7 positions agree with TRBD1. Per germline, CDR1 KGHSH and CDR2 LQKENI. Trimming at V came to 3 bases and at J to 0 bases, leaving 6 bases not matched to a gene. CDR3 size: 16 residues. This CDR3 reads CASSPQGVPSTDTQYF. The CDR3 DNA reads as TGTGCCAGCTCACCCCAGGGGGTGCCAAGCACAGATACGCAGTATTTT.

This clonotype was observed many times. This chain links TRBV7-2 with TRBJ1-6; possible D gene TRBD1, 5 bases. The CDR3 covers 14 residues. The V and J ends lost 6 bases and 6 bases respectively, with 12 bases between them. From germline, CDR1 is SGHTA and CDR2 FQGNSA. The CDR3 nucleotides read TGTGCCAGCAGGCAGGGCTACCCTAATTCACCCCTCCACTTT. Amino acid sequence: CASRQGYPNSPLHF.

A word on this clonotype: A much bigger clone sits one base away, suggesting this may be a read error. The rearrangement uses TRBV29-1 and TRBJ2-7; D unclear. The assigned J gene may be wrong: the sequence end matches TRBJ2-1 better. Germline V gives CDR1 SQVTM, CDR2 ANQGSEA. This CDR3 region has 13 residues. This CDR3 is CSVELRDSYEQFF. In DNA, the CDR3 is TGCAGCGTTGAGCTCCGAGACTCCTACGAGCAGTTCTTC.

This clonotype appeared a few times. V usage is TRBV7-9 and J usage is TRBJ1-5, with 7 positions matching TRBD1. Unmatched junction bases numbered 4, after V lost 4 bases and J lost 10 bases. Germline-derived CDR1 and CDR2 are SEHNR and FQNEAQ (reference sequence). The CDR3 extends over 12 amino acids. Written as DNA, the CDR3 is TGTGCCAGCAGCTCTCAGGGGGAACCCCAGCATTTT. Translation gives CASSSQGEPQHF. Looking up the rest from reference TRBV7-9 and TRBJ1-5 gives the full variable domain: DTGVSQNPRHKITKRGQNVTFRCDPISEHNRLYWYRQTLGQGPEFLTYFQNEAQLEKSRLLSDRFSAERPKGSFSTLEIQRTEQGDSAMYLCASSSQGEPQHFGDGTRLSIL.

The V gene is TRBV21-1, the J gene TRBJ2-7; TRBD2, the D gene given by the table, was not confirmed from the DNA. TRBV21-1 is tagged as a pseudogene. This CDR3 has 14 residues. The CDR3 reads CASSPLGGLDEQYF. For the CDR3, the DNA is TGTGCCAGCAGCCCTTTGGGAGGGCTTGACGAGCAGTACTTC.

The chain has TRBV2 and TRBJ2-5; 8 nucleotides agree with TRBD1. V lost 4 bases and J lost 1; bases outside the gene matches: 5. There are 15 residues in the CDR3. Germline V CDR1 and CDR2: SNHLY, FYNNEI. CDR3 nucleotide sequence: TGTGCCAGCAGTGCGGACAGGGTGGTCCAAGAGACCCAGTACTTC. Protein product: CASSADRVVQETQYF. Full variable domain (outside the CDR3, taken from reference TRBV2 and TRBJ2-5): EPEVTQTPSHQVTQMGQEVILRCVPISNHLYFYWYRQILGQKVEFLVSFYNNEISEKSEIFDDQFSVERPDGSNFTLKIRSTKLEDSAMYFCASSADRVVQETQYFGPGTRLLVL.